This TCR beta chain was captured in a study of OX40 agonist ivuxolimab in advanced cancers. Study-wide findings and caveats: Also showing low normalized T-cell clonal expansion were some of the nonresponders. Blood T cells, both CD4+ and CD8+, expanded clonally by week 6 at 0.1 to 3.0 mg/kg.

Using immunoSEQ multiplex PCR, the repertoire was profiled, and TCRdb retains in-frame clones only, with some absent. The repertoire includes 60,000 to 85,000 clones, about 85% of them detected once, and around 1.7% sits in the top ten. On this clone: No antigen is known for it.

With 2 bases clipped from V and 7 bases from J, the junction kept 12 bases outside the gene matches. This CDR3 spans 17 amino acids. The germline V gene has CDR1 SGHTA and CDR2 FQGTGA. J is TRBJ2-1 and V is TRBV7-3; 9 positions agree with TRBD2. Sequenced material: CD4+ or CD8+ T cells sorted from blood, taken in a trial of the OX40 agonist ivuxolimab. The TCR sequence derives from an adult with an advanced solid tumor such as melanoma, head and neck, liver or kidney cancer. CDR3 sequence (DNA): TGTGCCAGCAGCTTAGACACTCTAGCGGGGCTATCGAATGAGCAGTTCTTC. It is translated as CASSLDTLAGLSNEQFF. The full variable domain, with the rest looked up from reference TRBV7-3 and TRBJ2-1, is GAGVSQTPSNKVTEKGKYVELRCDPISGHTALYWYRQSLGQGPEFLIYFQGTGAADDSGLPNDRFFAVRPEGSVSTLKIQRTERGDSAVYLCASSLDTLAGLSNEQFFGPGTRLTVL.